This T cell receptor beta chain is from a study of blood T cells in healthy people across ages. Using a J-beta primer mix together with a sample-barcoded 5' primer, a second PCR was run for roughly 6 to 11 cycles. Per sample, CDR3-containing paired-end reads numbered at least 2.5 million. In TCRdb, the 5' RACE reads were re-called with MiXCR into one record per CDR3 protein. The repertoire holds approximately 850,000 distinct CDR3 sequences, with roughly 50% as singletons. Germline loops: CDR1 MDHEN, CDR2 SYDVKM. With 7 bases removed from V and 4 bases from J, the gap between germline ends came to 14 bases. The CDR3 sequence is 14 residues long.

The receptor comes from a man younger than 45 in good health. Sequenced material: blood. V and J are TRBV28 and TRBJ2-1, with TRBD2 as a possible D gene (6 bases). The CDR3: CASKLGTVYNEQFF. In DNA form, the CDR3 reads TGTGCCAGCAAGCTCGGGACTGTTTACAATGAGCAGTTCTTC.